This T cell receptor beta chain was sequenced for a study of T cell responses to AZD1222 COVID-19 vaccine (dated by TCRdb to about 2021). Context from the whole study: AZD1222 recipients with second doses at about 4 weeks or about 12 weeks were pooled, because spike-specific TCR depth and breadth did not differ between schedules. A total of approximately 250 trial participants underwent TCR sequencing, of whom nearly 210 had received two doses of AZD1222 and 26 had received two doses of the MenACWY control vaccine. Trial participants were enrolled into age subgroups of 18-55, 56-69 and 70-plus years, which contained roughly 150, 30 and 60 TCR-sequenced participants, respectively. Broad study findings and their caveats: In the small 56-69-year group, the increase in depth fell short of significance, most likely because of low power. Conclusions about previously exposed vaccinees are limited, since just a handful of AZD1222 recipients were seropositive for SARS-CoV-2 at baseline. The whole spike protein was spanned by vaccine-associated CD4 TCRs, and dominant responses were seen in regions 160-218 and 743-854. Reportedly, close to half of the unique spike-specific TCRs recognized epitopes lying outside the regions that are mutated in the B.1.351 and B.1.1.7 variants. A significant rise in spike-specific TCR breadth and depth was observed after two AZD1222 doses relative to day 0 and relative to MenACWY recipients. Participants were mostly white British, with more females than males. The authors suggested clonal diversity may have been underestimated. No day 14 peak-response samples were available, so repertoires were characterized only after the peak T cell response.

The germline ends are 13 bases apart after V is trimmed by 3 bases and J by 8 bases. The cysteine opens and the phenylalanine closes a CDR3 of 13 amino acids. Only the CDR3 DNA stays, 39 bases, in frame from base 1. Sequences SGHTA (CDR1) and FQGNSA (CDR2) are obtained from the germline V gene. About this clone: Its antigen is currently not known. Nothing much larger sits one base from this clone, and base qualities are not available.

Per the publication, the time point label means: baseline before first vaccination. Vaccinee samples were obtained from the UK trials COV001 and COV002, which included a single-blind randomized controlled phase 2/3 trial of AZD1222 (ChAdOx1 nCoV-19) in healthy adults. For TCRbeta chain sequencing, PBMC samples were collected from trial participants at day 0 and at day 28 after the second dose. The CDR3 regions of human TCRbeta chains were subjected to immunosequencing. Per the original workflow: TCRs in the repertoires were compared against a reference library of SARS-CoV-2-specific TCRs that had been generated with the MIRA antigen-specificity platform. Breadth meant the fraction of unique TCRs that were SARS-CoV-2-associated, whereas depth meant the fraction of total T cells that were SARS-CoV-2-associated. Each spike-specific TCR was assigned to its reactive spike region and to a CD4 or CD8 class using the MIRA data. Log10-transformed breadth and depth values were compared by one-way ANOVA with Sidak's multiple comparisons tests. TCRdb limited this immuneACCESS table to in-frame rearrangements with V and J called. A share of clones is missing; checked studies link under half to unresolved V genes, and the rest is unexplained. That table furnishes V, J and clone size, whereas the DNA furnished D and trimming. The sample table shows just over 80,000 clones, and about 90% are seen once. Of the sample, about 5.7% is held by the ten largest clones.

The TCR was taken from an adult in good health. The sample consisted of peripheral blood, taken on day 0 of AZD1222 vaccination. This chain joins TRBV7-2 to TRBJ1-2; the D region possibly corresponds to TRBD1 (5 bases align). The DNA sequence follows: TGTGCCAGCAGCTTCTCCGGGACTGGAGGCTACACCTTC. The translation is CASSFSGTGGYTF.